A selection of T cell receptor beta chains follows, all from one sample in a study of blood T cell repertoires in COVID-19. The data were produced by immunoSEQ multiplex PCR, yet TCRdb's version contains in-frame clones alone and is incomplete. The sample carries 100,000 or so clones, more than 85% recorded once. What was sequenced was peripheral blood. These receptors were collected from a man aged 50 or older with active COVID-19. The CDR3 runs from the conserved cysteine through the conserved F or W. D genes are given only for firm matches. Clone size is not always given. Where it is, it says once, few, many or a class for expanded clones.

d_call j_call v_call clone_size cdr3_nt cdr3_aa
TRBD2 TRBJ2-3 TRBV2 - TGTGCCAGCAGTGAAAGGGTGGGAGGGAGCACAGATACGCAGTATTTT CASSERVGGSTDTQYF
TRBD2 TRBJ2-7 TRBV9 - TGTGCCAGCAGCGTGGGAGATGGGGGGGTTCTCTACGAGCAGTACTTC CASSVGDGGVLYEQYF
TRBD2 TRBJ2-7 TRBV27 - TGTGCCAGCAGGGAGAGGACTAGCGGGGACGAGCAGTACTTC CASRERTSGDEQYF
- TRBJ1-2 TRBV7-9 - TGTGCCAGCAGCCATAGACAGCTCCTTGGGCCCAAGAATGGCTACACCTTC CASSHRQLLGPKNGYTF
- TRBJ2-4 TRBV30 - TGTGCCTGGGCTACAGGGTGGGGAAACATTCAGTACTTC CAWATGWGNIQYF
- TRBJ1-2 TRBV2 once TGTGCCAGCAGTGACCCAGGGCAGGGAAATTATGGCTACACCTTC CASSDPGQGNYGYTF
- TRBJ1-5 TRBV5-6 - TGTGCCAGCAGCTTGCTAGGATACGGCAATCAGCCCCAGCATTTT CASSLLGYGNQPQHF
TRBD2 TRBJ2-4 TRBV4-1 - TGCGCCAGCAGCGAGGGACTAGCGGGGGGTATAAAAGCCAAAAACATTCAGTACTTC CASSEGLAGGIKAKNIQYF
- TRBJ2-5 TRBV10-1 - TGCGCCAGCAGTGTAGCAGGGTTGGAGACCCAGTACTTC CASSVAGLETQYF
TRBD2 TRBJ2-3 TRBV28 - TGTGCCAGCACCAACTTTCACGGGGGACTAGCGGGCTATACGCAGTATTTT CASTNFHGGLAGYTQYF
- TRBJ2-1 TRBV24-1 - TGTGCCACCAGTTCCCGGACTAAGCTGTCCAATGAGCAGTTCTTC CATSSRTKLSNEQFF
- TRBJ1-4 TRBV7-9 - TGTGCCAGCACCTCCCAAGGCGGCAGGGGCCCGGAAAAACTGTTTTTT CASTSQGGRGPEKLFF
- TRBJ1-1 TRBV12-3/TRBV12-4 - TGTGCCAGCAGCCCCCCGAGGGTTTCCGAAGCTTTCTTT CASSPPRVSEAFF
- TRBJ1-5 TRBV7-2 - TGTGCCAGCAGCCCGCCCGGGACTCGCAATCAGCCCCAGCATTTT CASSPPGTRNQPQHF
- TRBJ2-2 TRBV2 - TGTGCCTTACATACAACCACGAACACCGGGGAGCTGTTTTTT CALHTTTNTGELFF
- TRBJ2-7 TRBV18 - TGTGCCAGCTCACTTGGGCCAGGACAGCTCTACGAGCAGTACTTC CASSLGPGQLYEQYF
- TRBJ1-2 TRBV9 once TGTGCCAGCAGCGTAGCCAGGGATGGGGATGGCTACACCTTC CASSVARDGDGYTF
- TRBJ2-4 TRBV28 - TGTGCCAGCAGGTCTTCAGGGTTGGCCAAAAACATTCAGTACTTC CASRSSGLAKNIQYF
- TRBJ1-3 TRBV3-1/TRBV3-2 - TGTGCCAGCAGCCCTCGTGGCAGATCTGGAAACACCATATATTTT CASSPRGRSGNTIYF